The 24 T cell receptor beta chains below come from one sample, sequenced in a study of Ad26.COV2.S vaccination and SARS-CoV-2 variants. Repertoires were generated with immunoSEQ multiplex PCR, while TCRdb's copy carries only in-frame clones and drops some. The sample has around 7,000 clones; less than 90% are singletons. The sequences come from peripheral blood, collected after recovery from COVID-19. The receptor source for this set is a human donor who had recovered from COVID-19.

Written as DNA, the CDR3 is TGTGCCTGGAGCCAAAGGCTGATTTCTAGCACAGATACGCAGTATTTT. Translating gives CAWSQRLISSTDTQYF. This chain connects TRBV30 to TRBJ2-3; D remains unclear. In germline, CDR1 is GTSNPN, CDR2 SVGIG (reference sequence). The CDR3 is made up of 16 amino acids. V lost 3 bases and J lost 0, with 16 bases in between.

The chain combines TRBV28 with TRBJ1-1; tentative D call: TRBD1 (5 bases). Trimming left V 1 base short and J 1 base short, with 7 bases between. The germline gives CDR1 MDHEN, CDR2 SYDVKM. The CDR3 length is 14 residues. CDR3 sequence: CASSLLTGNTEAFF. The CDR3 DNA follows: TGTGCCAGCAGTTTATTAACAGGGAACACTGAAGCTTTCTTT.

CDR3 bases: TGTGCCAGCAGCAGATACAGCGGGAGGGGAAGGGGGGAGACCCAGTACTTC. Residues: CASSRYSGRGRGETQYF. The chain employs TRBV7-2 and TRBJ2-5; TRBD2 aligns across 10 bases. This CDR3 is 17 amino acids long. Germline V gene sequence: CDR1 SGHTA, CDR2 FQGNSA. J was trimmed by 5 bases and V by 5 bases; bases with no gene match: 14.

The chain recombines TRBV18 with TRBJ2-6, with no clear D. Germline CDR1 is KGHSH and CDR2 is LQKENI. The CDR3 sequence is 15 residues long. Trimming took off 2 bases at V and 0 bases at J, with 5 bases between the two ends. Here the CDR3 DNA reads TGTGCCAGCTCACCAGCGCTCTCTGGGGCCAACGTCCTGACTTTC. Translating it yields CASSPALSGANVLTF.

The chain is built from TRBV7-8 and TRBJ1-1; 8 bases map to TRBD1. The V gene's germline CDR1 is SGHVS and CDR2 FQNEAQ. CDR3 length: 15 residues. V shed 5 bases and J 1 base; nucleotides not matched to a gene: 6. In DNA, the CDR3 is TGTGCCAGCAGCCCGCGGACAGGGTCGAACACTGAAGCTTTCTTT. Amino acid sequence: CASSPRTGSNTEAFF.

The chain recombines TRBV18 with TRBJ2-7, with D unresolved. The germline V gene has CDR1 KGHSH and CDR2 LQKENI. The V end was cut by 6 bases, the J end by 3 bases, with 6 bases between. The CDR3 has 11 amino acids. The CDR3 DNA reads as TGTGCCAGCTCCCCTAACTACGAGCAGTACTTC. This translates into CASSPNYEQYF.

Only one count was recorded for this clone. The rearrangement links TRBV28 to TRBJ1-3, with D possibly matching TRBD1 (5 bases). The length of the CDR3 is 15 residues. Germline V gives CDR1 MDHEN, CDR2 SYDVKM. V was cut by 3 bases and J by 2 bases, with 11 bases left in between. Here the CDR3 DNA reads TGTGCCAGCAGTTTTGGCAGGGCGCCTGGAAACACCATATATTTT. It translates to CASSFGRAPGNTIYF.

The V and J genes are TRBV4-3 and TRBJ2-1, with 12 nucleotides matching TRBD2. J gave up 0 bases and V 3 bases, and 0 bases lay outside the gene matches. The germline V gene has CDR1 LGHNA and CDR2 YSLEER. This CDR3 has 16 residues. The CDR3 DNA follows: TGCGCCAGCAGCCAGGGACTAGCGGGCTCCTACAATGAGCAGTTCTTC. This codes for CASSQGLAGSYNEQFF.

The chain couples TRBV21-1 to TRBJ2-5. TRBV21-1 is tagged as a pseudogene. CDR3 length equals 13 residues. CDR3 region: CASSKRRGETQYF. CDR3 coding DNA: TGTGCCAGCAGCAAAAGACGTGGGGAGACCCAGTACTTC.

The genes are TRBV7-2 and TRBJ1-3; D uncertain. There are 15 residues in the CDR3. Germline CDR1 reads SGHTA; CDR2 reads FQGNSA. V was pared by 1 base and J by 0 bases, with 7 bases between. As DNA, the CDR3 is TGTGCCAGCAGCTTAGGCCTCAGCTCTGGAAACACCATATATTTT. Protein product: CASSLGLSSGNTIYF.

In its sample, this clone was seen a few times. The V gene is TRBV14, the J gene TRBJ1-2; D possibly corresponds to TRBD1 (6 bases). The CDR3 totals 15 residues. V lost 0 bases and J 7 bases, leaving 15 bases between the germline ends. CDR1 and CDR2 (germline): SGHDN, FVKESK. CDR3 in amino acids: CASSQEIGRGGGYTF. In DNA form, the CDR3 reads TGTGCCAGCAGCCAAGAGATTGGCAGGGGAGGTGGCTACACCTTC. Looking up the rest from reference TRBV14 and TRBJ1-2 gives the full variable domain: EAGVTQFPSHSVIEKGQTVTLRCDPISGHDNLYWYRRVMGKEIKFLLHFVKESKQDESGMPNNRFLAERTGGTYSTLKVQPAELEDSGVYFCASSQEIGRGGGYTFGSGTRLTVV.

This chain uses TRBV7-9 with TRBJ1-2, with 8 bases identical to TRBD1. The CDR3 consists of 16 residues. V shed 4 bases and J 4 bases; nucleotides not matched to a gene: 11. Germline assignment: CDR1 SEHNR and CDR2 FQNEAQ (reference sequence). CDR3 coding DNA: TGTGCCAGCAGCTCTCAAGGCAGGGGGCTGAGCTATGGCTACACCTTC. This encodes CASSSQGRGLSYGYTF.

The rearrangement links TRBV6-5 to TRBJ2-7; 8 positions agree with TRBD1. CDR3 length: 14 amino acids. With 7 bases clipped from V and 3 bases from J, the junction kept 8 bases outside the gene matches. CDR1 is MNHEY and CDR2 is SVGAGI in the germline V gene. The CDR3 loop is CASTIGQGYYEQYF. CDR3 DNA sequence: TGTGCCAGCACTATAGGACAGGGCTACTACGAGCAGTACTTC.

The rearrangement links TRBV10-3 to TRBJ2-3, with D perhaps TRBD1 or TRBD2 (5 bases each). The CDR3 runs to 13 residues. The germline CDR1 and CDR2 sequences are ENHRY and SYGVKD. The V end was cut by 5 bases, the J end by 0 bases, with 6 bases between. As DNA, the CDR3 is TGTGCCATCAGTCGGGACAGCACAGATACGCAGTATTTT. This encodes CAISRDSTDTQYF.

The gene calls are TRBV13 and TRBJ2-7; 7 bases are a match to TRBD1. CDR1 and CDR2 (germline): PRHDT, FYEKMQ (reference sequence). The CDR3 length is 13 residues. Unmatched junction bases numbered 2, after V lost 1 base and J lost 5 bases. CDR3 loop: CASSLVGQDEQYF. DNA for the CDR3: TGTGCCAGCAGCTTAGTCGGACAGGACGAGCAGTACTTC.

This sequence joins TRBV4-3 and TRBJ2-3, with TRBD2 matching 10 bases. Germline CDR1 LGHNA, CDR2 YSLEER. The CDR3 has 18 amino acids. The junction had 13 bases not matched to a gene; V was cut back by 3 bases and J by 4 bases. The CDR3 DNA sequence: TGCGCCAGCAGCCATCTTTCCGGGACTAGCGTATATCCAGATACGCAGTATTTT. Protein: CASSHLSGTSVYPDTQYF.

V and J are TRBV7-8 and TRBJ2-1; D is possibly TRBD1 (5 bases). V was clipped by 4 bases and J by 4 bases, with 8 bases between them. This CDR3 contains 13 residues. Germline values: CDR1 SGHVS, CDR2 FQNEAQ. The CDR3 bases are TGTGCCAGCAGCTATGACAGTTACAATGAGCAGTTCTTC. This sequence encodes CASSYDSYNEQFF.

The chain has TRBV6-4 and TRBJ2-5; D remains unclear. Germline V gene data show CDR1 as MRHNA and CDR2 as SNTAGT. Trimming pared 3 bases from V and 5 bases from J, leaving 13 bases between. The CDR3 consists of 14 residues. The CDR3 here is CASSDQGNWETQYF. CDR3 DNA sequence: TGTGCCAGCAGTGATCAAGGGAACTGGGAGACCCAGTACTTC.

This chain links TRBV14 with TRBJ2-7; D remains unclear. Looked up from germline, CDR1 is SGHDN and CDR2 is FVKESK. Trimming cost V 3 bases and J 2 bases, with 8 bases left between them. This CDR3 is built from 13 residues. The CDR3 here is CASSQIPAYEQYF. The CDR3 DNA sequence: TGTGCCAGCAGCCAGATTCCAGCCTACGAGCAGTACTTC. The entire variable domain, with the rest obtained from reference TRBV14 and TRBJ2-7, is as follows: EAGVTQFPSHSVIEKGQTVTLRCDPISGHDNLYWYRRVMGKEIKFLLHFVKESKQDESGMPNNRFLAERTGGTYSTLKVQPAELEDSGVYFCASSQIPAYEQYFGPGTRLTVT.

The genes are TRBV7-2 and TRBJ2-5; 10 bases align to TRBD1. Looked up from germline, CDR1 is SGHTA and CDR2 is FQGNSA. The CDR3 loop spans 14 amino acids. The V segment lost 4 bases and the J segment 5 bases; nucleotides outside the gene matches: 4. The CDR3 nucleotides read TGTGCCAGCAGCTCCGGACAGGGGGGCGAGACCCAGTACTTC. Amino acid sequence: CASSSGQGGETQYF.

This chain joins TRBV19 and TRBJ2-3; 8 positions match TRBD1. The CDR3 is made up of 12 amino acids. With 10 bases clipped from V and 11 bases from J, the junction kept 11 bases outside the gene matches. Germline V gene data show CDR1 as LNHDA and CDR2 as SQIVND (reference sequence). The CDR3 here is CATDSAGTGQYF. The CDR3 nucleotides are TGTGCCACAGACAGCGCCGGGACAGGGCAGTATTTT.

V is TRBV5-1 and J is TRBJ2-7; TRBD2 aligns across 7 bases. V shed 4 bases, J shed 7 bases, and the junction held 11 bases outside the gene matches. From germline, CDR1 is SGHRS and CDR2 YFSETQ. CDR3 length: 14 residues. The CDR3 DNA reads as TGCGCCAGCAGCGAGGGACTAACGAGAGGAGAGCAGTACTTC. Its translation: CASSEGLTRGEQYF.

This chain links TRBV15 with TRBJ2-1, with 10 nucleotides matching TRBD1. The V segment lost 0 bases and the J segment 7 bases; nucleotides outside the gene matches: 12. Germline CDR1 LNHNV, CDR2 YYDKDF (reference sequence). The CDR3 sequence is 18 residues long. CDR3 sequence: CATSREISGTGAGNEQFF. The CDR3 DNA reads as TGTGCCACCAGCAGAGAAATTTCCGGGACAGGGGCTGGAAATGAGCAGTTCTTC.

The chain couples TRBV19 to TRBJ2-5; 9 bases agree with TRBD2. The trim removed 5 bases at V and 2 bases at J, leaving 6 bases unmatched. The germline V gene has CDR1 LNHDA and CDR2 SQIVND (reference sequence). This CDR3 spans 15 amino acids. The CDR3 sequence: CASSFLAGNQETQYF. The CDR3 nucleotides read TGTGCCAGTAGTTTCCTAGCGGGAAATCAAGAGACCCAGTACTTC.